These 24 T cell receptor beta chains were sequenced from one sample in a study of circulating and synovial CD4+ cells in juvenile arthritis. Some clones are missing from TCRdb's copy, which holds only in-frame ones; the method was immunoSEQ multiplex PCR. Seen here are 15,000 to 20,000 clones, about 90% observed once, and the top ten hold around 0.78%. The sequenced sample consisted of CD4+ T cells from blood. These receptors came from a human donor with juvenile idiopathic arthritis.

The chain recombines TRBV23-1 with TRBJ2-7, with TRBD2 identical over 9 bases. TRBV23-1 is sorted into the ORF group, with uncertain function. The CDR3 has 16 amino acids. The J segment lost 0 bases and the V segment lost 6 bases, leaving 9 bases of the junction unmatched. DNA of the CDR3: TGCGCCAGCAGCCAACTAGCGGGCTCCACCTCCTACGAGCAGTACTTC. This sequence encodes CASSQLAGSTSYEQYF.

CDR3 region: CASSRGASYNEQFF. CDR3 nucleotides: TGTGCCAGCAGCCGGGGGGCCTCCTACAATGAGCAGTTCTTC. The rearrangement uses TRBV7-2 and TRBJ2-1; possibly TRBD2 for D (7 bases). V was cut by 5 bases and J by 0 bases, with 8 bases left in between. The CDR3 consists of 14 residues. CDR1 is SGHTA, CDR2 FQGNSA, per germline.

The V gene is TRBV28, the J gene TRBJ2-1; 9 positions agree with TRBD2. CDR1 is MDHEN and CDR2 is SYDVKM in the germline V gene. This CDR3 is 14 amino acids long. Unmatched junction bases numbered 8, after V lost 6 bases and J lost 8 bases. The DNA for the CDR3 is TGTGCCAGCAGACTCGGGACTAGCCCTCATGAGCAGTTCTTC. This gives the protein CASRLGTSPHEQFF.

The chain combines TRBV9 with TRBJ1-2; perhaps TRBD1 as D (5 bases). Germline lookup yields CDR1 SGDLS and CDR2 YYNGEE. CDR3 length: 12 residues. Trimming stripped 4 bases from V and 5 bases from J, with 9 bases between. DNA for the CDR3: TGTGCCAGCAGCCGCGGGGGATATGGCTACACCTTC. Its protein is CASSRGGYGYTF.

The chain has TRBV2 and TRBJ2-1; 12 nucleotides match TRBD2. Trimming cost V 11 bases and J 3 bases; bases outside gene matches: 8. CDR1 is SNHLY and CDR2 is FYNNEI in the germline V gene. The CDR3 loop spans 15 amino acids. CDR3 coding DNA: TGTGCCTCAGAACTAGCGGGGGGCTTCTACAATGAGCAGTTCTTC. Protein product: CASELAGGFYNEQFF.

CDR3 nucleotides: TGTGCCAGCAGTTCCCCCAAGACTAGCGGTGGGGAGACCCAGTACTTC. Protein product: CASSSPKTSGGETQYF. The chain carries TRBV5-4 and TRBJ2-5; 9 bases map to TRBD2. CDR3 size: 16 residues. The V gene's germline CDR1 is SGHNT and CDR2 YYREEE (reference sequence). V shed 5 bases, J shed 5 bases, and the junction held 13 bases outside the gene matches. The full variable domain, completed using reference TRBV5-4 and TRBJ2-5, is ETGVTQSPTHLIKTRGQQVTLRCSSQSGHNTVSWYQQALGQGPQFIFQYYREEENGRGNFPPRFSGLQFPNYSSELNVNALELDDSALYLCASSSPKTSGGETQYFGPGTRLLVL.

The CDR3 DNA reads TGTGCCAGCAGCTTGTATGGTTCAGGGACAGATACGCAGTATTTT. Translating it yields CASSLYGSGTDTQYF. The V gene is TRBV7-9, the J gene TRBJ2-3, with a possible D match to TRBD1 (5 bases). With 3 bases removed from V and 3 bases from J, the gap between germline ends came to 13 bases. There are 15 residues in the CDR3. Germline lookup yields CDR1 SEHNR and CDR2 FQNEAQ (reference sequence).

This chain joins TRBV27 and TRBJ1-2, with TRBD1 matching over 10 bases. The CDR3 consists of 17 residues. CDR1 MNHEY and CDR2 SMNVEV come from the germline V gene (reference sequence). J gave up 7 bases and V 6 bases, and 17 bases lay outside the gene matches. CDR3 loop: CASSRRTGGNSFGGYTF. CDR3 sequence (DNA): TGTGCCAGCAGCCGCAGGACAGGGGGAAACTCTTTCGGTGGCTACACCTTC.

The V call is TRBV28, the J call TRBJ1-1; D remains ambiguous. The CDR3 runs to 11 residues. Germline V gene data show CDR1 as MDHEN and CDR2 as SYDVKM. Trimming pared 6 bases from V and 2 bases from J, leaving 4 bases between. The DNA of the CDR3 is TGTGCCAGCAGGCGAAACACTGAAGCTTTCTTT. Translating it yields CASRRNTEAFF.

This clone appeared once. The CDR3 reads CASSDRLRDQPQHF. CDR3 DNA: TGTGCCAGCAGTGATCGACTACGGGATCAGCCCCAGCATTTT. The rearrangement joins TRBV6-1 to TRBJ1-5; no definite D call. This CDR3 region has 14 residues. V shed 3 bases and J shed 5 bases, with 11 bases lying between them. The germline V gene has CDR1 MNHNS and CDR2 SASEGT.

The rearrangement joins TRBV19 to TRBJ2-5; 7 bases line up with TRBD2. This CDR3 has 14 amino acids. In germline, CDR1 is LNHDA, CDR2 SQIVND (reference sequence). V shed 3 bases, J shed 2 bases, and the junction held 3 bases outside the gene matches. Here the CDR3 DNA reads TGTGCCAGTAGTATGAAGCGGGATCAAGAGACCCAGTACTTC. Its translation is CASSMKRDQETQYF.

CDR3: CASHGTGLYIQYF. CDR3 DNA: TGTGCCAGTCACGGGACAGGGTTGTACATTCAGTACTTC. The rearrangement links TRBV19 to TRBJ2-4, with TRBD1 matching over 9 bases. J gave up 8 bases and V 8 bases, and 7 bases lay outside the gene matches. The CDR3 sequence is 13 residues long. From germline, CDR1 is LNHDA and CDR2 SQIVND (reference sequence).

The rearrangement links TRBV11-2 to TRBJ2-7; 11 positions match TRBD1. The V and J ends lost 1 base and 3 bases, in that order; junction bases with no gene match: 2. CDR1 is SGHAT and CDR2 is FQNNGV in the germline V gene. This CDR3 is 15 amino acids long. As DNA, the CDR3 is TGTGCCAGCAGCTTAGTGGGGACAGGGGGCTACGAGCAGTACTTC. Encoded protein: CASSLVGTGGYEQYF. The variable domain in full, completed from reference TRBV11-2 and TRBJ2-7, reads EAGVAQSPRYKIIEKRQSVAFWCNPISGHATLYWYQQILGQGPKLLIQFQNNGVVDDSQLPKDRFSAERLKGVDSTLKIQPAKLEDSAVYLCASSLVGTGGYEQYFGPGTRLTVT.

V usage is TRBV12-5 and J usage is TRBJ2-5; D may be TRBD2 (5 bases). The V end was cut by 3 bases, the J end by 5 bases, with 22 bases between. CDR3 length equals 17 residues. Germline V gene sequence: CDR1 LGHNT, CDR2 FRNRAP. CDR3 loop: CASGLVVETKAPETQYF. The CDR3 DNA reads TGTGCTAGTGGTTTAGTGGTCGAGACTAAGGCCCCGGAGACCCAGTACTTC.

This chain connects TRBV7-2 to TRBJ2-3, with 13 bases matching TRBD2. J gave up 2 bases and V 5 bases, and 4 bases lay outside the gene matches. The CDR3 sequence is 16 residues long. CDR1 is SGHTA and CDR2 is FQGNSA in the germline V gene. CDR3 DNA sequence: TGTGCCAGCAGCCCCGGGACTAGCGGGGACACAGATACGCAGTATTTT. Translating it yields CASSPGTSGDTDTQYF.

V gene TRBV11-2 combines with J gene TRBJ2-1, with 11 bases lining up with TRBD2. Germline assignment: CDR1 SGHAT and CDR2 FQNNGV. The trim removed 5 bases at V and 9 bases at J, leaving 12 bases unmatched. The CDR3 is 16 residues long. This chain's CDR3 is CASSPLGLAEYVEQFF. Here the CDR3 DNA reads TGTGCCAGCAGCCCATTGGGACTAGCGGAATATGTTGAGCAGTTCTTC.

The genes are TRBV6-1 and TRBJ2-7, with 7 bases lining up with TRBD1. There are 13 residues in the CDR3. The ends lost 6 bases at V and 2 bases at J; junction bases unmatched: 4. Germline V lookup: CDR1 MNHNS, CDR2 SASEGT. CDR3 DNA sequence: TGTGCCAGCAGAGACAGGGTGACCTACGAGCAGTACTTC. Translated: CASRDRVTYEQYF.

The rearrangement joins TRBV9 to TRBJ2-2; D possibly corresponds to TRBD1 (5 bases). Trimming took 0 bases from V and 4 from J, leaving 13 bases between them. Germline V CDR1 and CDR2: SGDLS, YYNGEE. The CDR3 runs to 16 residues. In DNA form, the CDR3 reads TGTGCCAGCAGCGTAGAGGCAGGGCTGAGCACCGGGGAGCTGTTTTTT. It is translated as CASSVEAGLSTGELFF.

V and J are TRBV21-1 and TRBJ1-5; TRBD1, the table's D call, lacks a check against the DNA. TRBV21-1 is an annotated pseudogene. This CDR3 spans 15 amino acids. CDR3 coding DNA: TGTGCCAGCAGCAAAGTACACAGGGGGCATCAGCCCCAGCATTTT. Translation gives CASSKVHRGHQPQHF.

The rearrangement uses TRBV2 and TRBJ2-1; TRBD2 matches 11 bases. Germline V CDR1 and CDR2: SNHLY, FYNNEI. The CDR3 spans 13 residues. The trim removed 6 bases at V and 7 bases at J, leaving 2 bases unmatched. The CDR3 region is CASRLAGVNEQFF. Written as DNA, the CDR3 is TGTGCCAGCAGACTAGCGGGAGTGAATGAGCAGTTCTTC.

The chain links TRBV19 to TRBJ2-7, with D perhaps matching TRBD1 (5 bases). CDR1 is LNHDA and CDR2 is SQIVND in the germline V gene (reference sequence). V lost 2 bases and J 3 bases, leaving 11 bases between the germline ends. There are 14 residues in the CDR3. Here the CDR3 DNA reads TGTGCCAGTAGTATACAGGGAAGATACTACGAGCAGTACTTC. This gives the protein CASSIQGRYYEQYF.

This clone has a single count. The V call is TRBV7-8, the J call TRBJ1-2, with a weak D call TRBD1 (5 bases). CDR1 and CDR2 from the germline V gene are SGHVS and FQNEAQ. V lost 1 base and J lost 7, with 13 bases in between. The CDR3 length is 14 residues. This chain's CDR3 is CASSLGAFGGGYTF. The CDR3 DNA follows: TGTGCCAGCAGCTTAGGGGCCTTCGGGGGTGGCTACACCTTC.

This clone was recorded a few times. The chain recombines TRBV19 with TRBJ2-7; D perhaps matches TRBD1 (5 bases). Germline lookup yields CDR1 LNHDA and CDR2 SQIVND (reference sequence). The CDR3 has 11 residues. V lost 8 bases to trimming and J lost 5 bases, with 10 bases between them. The CDR3: CASRRENEQYF. CDR3 in DNA: TGTGCCAGTCGCAGGGAAAACGAGCAGTACTTC.

The chain uses TRBV7-2 and TRBJ2-7; no definite D call. Trimming removed 2 bases at V and 0 bases at J, with 5 bases between. Looked up from germline, CDR1 is SGHTA and CDR2 is FQGNSA. The CDR3 has 13 amino acids. This chain's CDR3 is CASSLSSSYEQYF. CDR3 in DNA: TGTGCCAGCAGCTTATCTAGCTCCTACGAGCAGTACTTC. The variable domain in full, completed from reference TRBV7-2 and TRBJ2-7, reads GAGVSQSPSNKVTEKGKDVELRCDPISGHTALYWYRQSLGQGLEFLIYFQGNSAPDKSGLPSDRFSAERTGGSVSTLTIQRTQQEDSAVYLCASSLSSSYEQYFGPGTRLTVT.